Shown below are 14 T cell receptor beta chains from a single sample sequenced in a study of cytotoxic CD8 clonotypes in ibrutinib-treated CLL. Here immunoSEQ multiplex PCR was the method, and the copy in TCRdb shows in-frame clones only, minus some. The data contain 65,000 to 85,000 clones, around nine tenths of them singletons. Specimen: PBMCs, collected after 12 months of ibrutinib treatment. The receptors stem from a human donor with chronic lymphocytic leukemia.

V and J are TRBV5-6 and TRBJ2-5, with D hard to call. This CDR3 comprises 14 residues. Germline CDR1 reads SGHDT; CDR2 reads YYEEEE. V was shortened by 4 bases and J by 1 base, with 11 bases between the two germline ends. The CDR3 protein is CASSPSGAQETQYF. The CDR3 DNA is TGTGCCAGCAGCCCCTCAGGAGCCCAAGAGACCCAGTACTTC.

The chain combines TRBV19 with TRBJ1-5; D not resolved. V lost 7 bases and J 0 bases, leaving 16 bases between the germline ends. Germline CDR1 reads LNHDA; CDR2 reads SQIVND (reference sequence). The CDR3 runs to 16 residues. CDR3 loop: CASTVLRGVSNQPQHF. CDR3 DNA: TGTGCCAGTACAGTTTTAAGAGGAGTTAGCAATCAGCCCCAGCATTTT.

The chain links TRBV11-2 to TRBJ2-1; 7 bases line up with TRBD1. The CDR3 is 16 residues long. J gave up 4 bases and V 5 bases, and 11 bases lay outside the gene matches. Germline CDR1 SGHAT, CDR2 FQNNGV. CDR3: CASSQKTGSTYNEQFF. The DNA for the CDR3 is TGTGCCAGCAGCCAGAAGACAGGGTCGACTTACAATGAGCAGTTCTTC.

The genes are TRBV6-1 and TRBJ2-1; either TRBD1 or TRBD2 may supply D (5 bases each). The CDR3 loop spans 16 amino acids. V lost 2 bases and J lost 10, with 21 bases in between. Germline V CDR1 and CDR2: MNHNS, SASEGT. This CDR3 reads CASSESVLEGWEEQFF. The CDR3 region has the DNA TGTGCCAGCAGTGAATCGGTATTAGAGGGGTGGGAAGAGCAGTTCTTC.

This clone was seen just once. This chain joins TRBV7-3 and TRBJ2-6, with D maybe TRBD1 (5 bases). Trimming took off 2 bases at V and 2 bases at J, with 10 bases between the two ends. From germline, CDR1 is SGHTA and CDR2 FQGTGA. CDR3 length equals 16 residues. CDR3 residues: CASSLQGAAGANVLTF. The CDR3 DNA is TGTGCCAGCAGCTTACAGGGTGCCGCTGGGGCCAACGTCCTGACTTTC.

The CDR3 loop reads CASSQGPGTPKGNEQFF. DNA of the CDR3: TGCGCCAGCAGCCAAGGTCCGGGGACACCCAAGGGGAATGAGCAGTTCTTC. The chain carries TRBV4-3 and TRBJ2-1, with D possibly TRBD1 on 6 matching bases. Per the germline V gene, CDR1 is LGHNA and CDR2 is YSLEER. The V and J ends lost 1 base and 7 bases respectively, with 20 bases between them. The CDR3 runs 17 residues.

This clone occurred once. The J gene is TRBJ2-7, the V gene TRBV2; D perhaps matches TRBD1 (6 bases). Germline values: CDR1 SNHLY, CDR2 FYNNEI. The CDR3 runs to 12 residues. Trimming shortened V by 8 bases and J by 0 bases, and 8 bases separated the two germline ends. The CDR3 loop is CASGTPSYEQYF. The CDR3, as DNA: TGTGCCAGCGGGACACCCTCCTACGAGCAGTACTTC.

This rearrangement joins TRBV7-8 to TRBJ2-5; 7 bases agree with TRBD2. The CDR3 loop spans 15 amino acids. With 4 bases clipped from V and 4 bases from J, the junction kept 9 bases outside the gene matches. From germline, CDR1 is SGHVS and CDR2 FQNEAQ. Here the CDR3 DNA reads TGTGCCAGCAGCTCGTGGGGGGGACTGAGAGAGACCCAGTACTTC. Encoded protein: CASSSWGGLRETQYF.

The rearrangement joins TRBV30 to TRBJ1-3; D is unresolved. The length of the CDR3 is 17 residues. Deletions cut 0 bases from V and 3 bases from J, with 18 bases between. The V gene's germline CDR1 is GTSNPN and CDR2 SVGIG (reference sequence). CDR3: CAWSVGFWPQNGNTIYF. The CDR3 DNA reads as TGTGCCTGGAGTGTAGGTTTTTGGCCGCAGAATGGAAACACCATATATTTT.

The CDR3 reads CASSLPGLGYTF. The CDR3 DNA reads TGTGCCAGCAGTTTACCAGGGCTAGGCTACACCTTC. The chain joins TRBV28 to TRBJ1-2; D might be TRBD1 (5 bases). This CDR3 has 12 amino acids. Germline V CDR1 and CDR2: MDHEN, SYDVKM. Trimming stripped 2 bases from V and 8 bases from J, with 9 bases between.

The V and J genes are TRBV2 and TRBJ2-7; no clear D. Germline-derived CDR1 and CDR2 are SNHLY and FYNNEI. Trimming removed 8 bases from V and 0 bases from J, with 8 bases in between. The CDR3 is 12 residues long. CDR3 sequence (DNA): TGTGCCAGCGGACGGACCTCCTACGAGCAGTACTTC. Its translation is CASGRTSYEQYF.

This clone has only one observation. The rearrangement links TRBV10-3 to TRBJ2-3, with 9 positions matching TRBD1. There are 18 residues in the CDR3. Germline V gene lookup returns CDR1 ENHRY and CDR2 SYGVKD. The J segment lost 2 bases and the V segment lost 6 bases, leaving 15 bases of the junction unmatched. Written as DNA, the CDR3 is TGTGCCATCAGCCGAGTAATAGAGGGGGACAGGGACACAGATACGCAGTATTTT. Protein: CAISRVIEGDRDTDTQYF.

The V gene is TRBV6-4, the J gene TRBJ2-3; D perhaps matches TRBD2 (6 bases). The CDR3 loop spans 14 amino acids. V was shortened by 2 bases and J by 4 bases, with 10 bases between the two germline ends. Germline-derived CDR1 and CDR2 are MRHNA and SNTAGT. The CDR3 protein is CASSDGPGADTQYF. For the CDR3, the DNA is TGTGCCAGCAGTGACGGGCCGGGAGCAGATACGCAGTATTTT.

This chain links TRBV29-1 with TRBJ1-1; TRBD1 matches at 7 bases. Trimming removed 6 bases from V and 5 bases from J; junction bases left unmatched: 6. The CDR3 spans 12 residues. From germline, CDR1 is SQVTM and CDR2 ANQGSEA. The CDR3 coding sequence is TGCAGCGTGCGGGACAGCAGAACTGAAGCTTTCTTT. Amino acids: CSVRDSRTEAFF.